The 25 T cell receptor beta chains listed next were all sequenced from one sample in a study of post-analysis software for immune sequencing data. Regarding the study as a whole: The five TRBV segments detected at higher frequency in patients than in controls included TRBV5-6, TRBV5-1 and TRBV20-1.

Unique molecular identifiers tagged the TCR beta cDNA libraries. One entry per CDR3 protein results from TCRdb running MiXCR on the PCR reads. The profile shows roughly 650,000 distinct CDR3 sequences, 55% to 70% of them singletons. What these receptors recognize is not known. The specimen sequenced was blood. These receptors all come from a girl aged 2-15 years with multiple sclerosis.

The DNA for the CDR3 is TGTGCCAGCAGTCTCAGGACTAGCAGCCTCACAGATACGCAGTATTTT. It is translated as CASSLRTSSLTDTQYF. The V gene is TRBV27, the J gene TRBJ2-3; 8 nucleotides match TRBD2. V lost 5 bases to trimming and J lost 2 bases; unmatched junction nucleotides: 9. The CDR3 is 16 amino acids. Germline values: CDR1 MNHEY, CDR2 SMNVEV (reference sequence).

In regard to this clonotype: The junction shows a germline mismatch at one end, possibly a read error. The rearrangement joins TRBV27 to TRBJ2-3; TRBD2 matches 13 bases. The CDR3 has 17 residues. The germline gives CDR1 MNHEY, CDR2 SMNVEV (reference sequence). CDR3 sequence (DNA): TGTGCCAGCAGTAGGACTAGCGGGGGCCTTAGCACAGGTACGCAGTATTTT. Amino acids: CASSRTSGGLSTGTQYF.

The chain has TRBV29-1 and TRBJ1-1; D ambiguous. Germline CDR1 and CDR2: SQVTM and ANQGSEA. CDR3 length equals 14 residues. The V and J ends lost 5 bases and 3 bases respectively, with 16 bases between them. The CDR3 protein is CSVRGQLRDTEAFF. CDR3 sequence (DNA): TGCAGCGTTCGAGGCCAGCTAAGGGACACTGAAGCTTTCTTT.

The V and J genes are TRBV7-9 and TRBJ1-4; D not resolved. The CDR3 is 16 amino acids. CDR1 is SEHNR and CDR2 is FQNEAQ in the germline V gene (reference sequence). V was trimmed by 0 bases and J by 3 bases, leaving 11 bases between them. The CDR3 nucleotides read TGTGCCAGCAGCTTAGCTACGACCCCTTCTAATGAAAAACTGTTTTTT. Translation: CASSLATTPSNEKLFF. Filled out from reference TRBV7-9 and TRBJ1-4, the complete variable domain reads DTGVSQNPRHKITKRGQNVTFRCDPISEHNRLYWYRQTLGQGPEFLTYFQNEAQLEKSRLLSDRFSAERPKGSFSTLEIQRTEQGDSAMYLCASSLATTPSNEKLFFGSGTQLSVL.

The chain links TRBV7-2 to TRBJ1-2, with TRBD1 matching over 8 bases. From germline, CDR1 is SGHTA and CDR2 FQGNSA. The CDR3 contains 13 residues. J gave up 8 bases and V 11 bases, and 13 bases lay outside the gene matches. The CDR3 DNA reads TGTGCCTCTGACACCTACACAGGGGGAGGCTACACCTTC. Encoded protein: CASDTYTGGGYTF.

The J gene is TRBJ2-4, the V gene TRBV11-2, with TRBD2 matching over 7 bases. TRBJ2-7 explains the end of the DNA better; the J call may be wrong. This CDR3 comprises 14 residues. The germline gives CDR1 SGHAT, CDR2 FQNNGV. As DNA, the CDR3 is TGTGCCAGCAGCTTACGGGGAGGGACCTACGAGCAGTACTTC. Translating it yields CASSLRGGTYEQYF.

V gene TRBV20-1 combines with J gene TRBJ2-1; 12 bases line up with TRBD2. The J call may be wrong; the DNA end is better matched by TRBJ2-7. The CDR3 consists of 15 residues. The germline V gene encodes CDR1 DFQATT and CDR2 SNEGSKA (reference sequence). CDR3 protein: CSALTLLAGGDEQYF. The CDR3 DNA sequence: TGCAGTGCTCTCACCCTACTAGCGGGGGGAGACGAGCAGTACTTC.

This chain links TRBV6-5 with TRBJ2-1; D not resolved. The CDR3 runs 11 residues. Germline CDR1 and CDR2: MNHEY and SVGAGI. V gave up 1 base and J gave up 8 bases, with 3 bases separating them. CDR3 DNA sequence: TGTGCCAGCAGTTACTATTATGAGCAGTTCTTC. Amino acid sequence: CASSYYYEQFF.

V and J are TRBV11-2 and TRBJ1-1; the D is unclear. The germline V gene has CDR1 SGHAT and CDR2 FQNNGV. V shed 2 bases and J shed 0 bases, with 13 bases lying between them. CDR3 length: 16 amino acids. The CDR3 loop reads CASSLTTRQLNTEAFF. DNA for the CDR3: TGTGCCAGCAGCTTAACAACCCGGCAGCTGAACACTGAAGCTTTCTTT.

The chain is built from TRBV29-1 and TRBJ2-1; D is possibly TRBD1 or TRBD2 (5 bases each). CDR3 length equals 14 residues. The V end lost 7 bases, the J end lost 0 bases, and 13 bases lay between the germline ends. Germline V lookup: CDR1 SQVTM, CDR2 ANQGSEA. This CDR3 is CSAQGRGSYNEQFF. The CDR3 bases are TGCAGCGCCCAGGGACGGGGCTCCTACAATGAGCAGTTCTTC.

This clonotype was observed a handful of times. The V gene is TRBV18, the J gene TRBJ1-2; perhaps TRBD1 as D (5 bases). CDR1 KGHSH and CDR2 LQKENI come from the germline V gene. CDR3 length: 13 residues. Trimming stripped 0 bases from V and 8 bases from J, with 10 bases between. CDR3 DNA: TGTGCCAGCTCACCACCGGCCGGGGCCGGCTACACCTTC. This codes for CASSPPAGAGYTF. Full variable domain (remainder filled in from reference TRBV18 and TRBJ1-2): NAGVMQNPRHLVRRRGQEARLRCSPMKGHSHVYWYRQLPEEGLKFMVYLQKENIIDESGMPKERFSAEFPKEGPSILRIQQVVRGDSAAYFCASSPPAGAGYTFGSGTRLTVV.

The chain carries TRBV11-3 and TRBJ2-1, with 8 bases identical to TRBD1. The V and J ends lost 5 bases and 5 bases, in that order; junction bases with no gene match: 8. CDR3 size: 15 residues. The germline V gene encodes CDR1 SGHNT and CDR2 YENEEA. The CDR3: CASSPRTGLNNEQFF. CDR3 in DNA: TGTGCCAGCAGCCCACGGACAGGGCTGAACAATGAGCAGTTCTTC.

Concerning this clonotype: The junction shows a germline mismatch at one end, possibly a read error. V usage is TRBV29-1 and J usage is TRBJ1-2; D unresolved. Germline loops: CDR1 SQVTM, CDR2 ANQGSEA. The CDR3 runs 15 residues. The CDR3, as DNA: TGCAGCGTTGATCGCCAGAAGACGTCAAACTATGGTTACACCTTC. It is translated as CSVDRQKTSNYGYTF. The variable domain in full, completed from reference TRBV29-1 and TRBJ1-2, reads SAVISQKPSRDICQRGTSLTIQCQVDSQVTMMFWYRQQPGQSLTLIATANQGSEATYESGFVIDKFPISRPNLTFSTLTVSNMSPEDSSIYLCSVDRQKTSNYGYTFGSGTRLTVV.

The chain recombines TRBV20-1 with TRBJ1-6; D is unclear. CDR3 size: 12 residues. V gave up 6 bases and J gave up 7 bases, with 10 bases separating them. CDR1 is DFQATT and CDR2 is SNEGSKA in the germline V gene (reference sequence). This chain's CDR3 is CSASRTNSPLHF. DNA for the CDR3: TGCAGTGCGTCCCGAACCAATTCACCCCTCCACTTT.

A few counts support this clonotype. The rearrangement links TRBV2 to TRBJ2-1; D is possibly TRBD1 (6 bases). The ends were cut back, 4 bases at V and 4 bases at J, with 11 bases in the middle. CDR3 length equals 14 residues. Germline values: CDR1 SNHLY, CDR2 FYNNEI. The DNA for the CDR3 is TGTGCCAGCAGTGCCGGGACAATATACAATGAGCAGTTCTTC. It translates to CASSAGTIYNEQFF.

V usage is TRBV5-1 and J usage is TRBJ2-1; 9 bases line up with TRBD2. There are 16 residues in the CDR3. Trimming removed 2 bases from V and 8 bases from J; junction bases left unmatched: 11. The germline CDR1 and CDR2 sequences are SGHRS and YFSETQ. CDR3 loop: CASSLSPGLASHEQFF. The CDR3, as DNA: TGCGCCAGCAGCTTATCGCCGGGACTAGCTAGCCATGAGCAGTTCTTC.

This chain joins TRBV20-1 and TRBJ2-1; 11 bases align to TRBD1. The germline CDR1 and CDR2 sequences are DFQATT and SNEGSKA (reference sequence). The CDR3 is 14 residues long. The V segment lost 5 bases and the J segment 7 bases; nucleotides outside the gene matches: 7. In DNA, the CDR3 is TGCAGTGCTCAACCGGGACAGGGGGGTAATGAGCAGTTCTTC. Encoded protein: CSAQPGQGGNEQFF.

V is TRBV6-2 or TRBV6-3 and J is TRBJ2-3; the D call may be TRBD1 or TRBD2 (5 bases each). V lost 7 bases and J 1 base, leaving 12 bases between the germline ends. The CDR3 length is 14 residues. CDR1 MNHEY and CDR2 SVGEGT come from the germline V gene. For the CDR3, the DNA is TGTGCCAGCACCAGGGACGGAGGCACAGATACGCAGTATTTT. This encodes CASTRDGGTDTQYF.

The V and J genes are TRBV30 and TRBJ2-3; a weak D match, TRBD2 (7 bases). The CDR3 sequence is 14 residues long. The V gene's germline CDR1 is GTSNPN and CDR2 SVGIG (reference sequence). Between the trimmed V and J ends, which lost 5 bases and 2 bases, there was a span of 14 bases. The DNA of the CDR3 is TGTGCCTGGCGGGGGGCAGTCCCCACAGATACGCAGTATTTT. Encoded protein: CAWRGAVPTDTQYF.

In this sample, this clonotype turned up many times. The rearrangement joins TRBV6-5 to TRBJ2-1, with a tentative D call TRBD2 (6 bases). Germline V CDR1 and CDR2: MNHEY, SVGAGI. This CDR3 contains 13 residues. Trimming removed 9 bases from V and 8 bases from J, with 17 bases in between. CDR3 region: CASGTGGGDEQFF. CDR3 nucleotide sequence: TGTGCCAGTGGGACTGGGGGAGGTGATGAGCAGTTCTTC.

Here the CDR3 reads CASSLDDRPTEQYF. The CDR3 nucleotides are TGTGCCAGCAGCTTAGATGACAGGCCTACCGAGCAGTACTTC. This chain joins TRBV7-9 and TRBJ2-7, with D perhaps TRBD1 (6 bases). Trimming cost V 1 base and J 6 bases, with 13 bases left between them. There are 14 residues in the CDR3. Germline V gene sequence: CDR1 SEHNR, CDR2 FQNEAQ (reference sequence).

CDR3 protein: CASSLRGARDEQYF. In DNA, the CDR3 is TGCGCCAGCAGCTTGAGAGGGGCAAGAGACGAGCAGTACTTC. The chain couples TRBV5-1 to TRBJ2-7; D tentatively fits TRBD1 or TRBD2 (5 bases each). Germline values: CDR1 SGHRS, CDR2 YFSETQ. Between the trimmed V and J ends, which lost 1 base and 5 bases, there was a span of 13 bases. The CDR3 covers 14 residues.

This clonotype showed up just a few times. The chain uses TRBV7-2 and TRBJ2-5, with 7 positions matching TRBD1. The V gene's germline CDR1 is SGHTA and CDR2 FQGNSA. After removal of 1 base from V and 11 bases from J, the junction contained 10 bases not matched to a gene. The CDR3 extends over 14 amino acids. The chain's CDR3 is CASSLVGGSEEQYF. The CDR3 nucleotides are TGTGCCAGCAGCTTAGTAGGGGGCTCGGAGGAGCAGTACTTC.

V is TRBV20-1 and J is TRBJ2-1; D is uncertain. The CDR3 is 14 residues long. The V gene lost 3 bases and the J gene lost 2 bases, with 11 bases spanning the gap. Germline values: CDR1 DFQATT, CDR2 SNEGSKA (reference sequence). The CDR3 region is CSARPNGAYNEQFF. DNA for the CDR3: TGCAGTGCTAGGCCCAATGGGGCCTACAATGAGCAGTTCTTC.

The chain uses TRBV30 and TRBJ2-3; D tentatively reads TRBD1 or TRBD2 (6 bases each). CDR3 length: 16 residues. Looked up from germline, CDR1 is GTSNPN and CDR2 is SVGIG (reference sequence). The V and J ends lost 2 bases and 2 bases respectively, with 17 bases between them. The CDR3 sequence is CAWSPGRRGNTDTQYF. The CDR3 bases are TGTGCCTGGAGTCCAGGCAGGAGGGGGAACACAGATACGCAGTATTTT.